The clone carrying this T cell receptor beta chain was recorded a few times. Its antigen is as yet unknown. This entry belongs to a study of Ad26.COV2.S vaccination and SARS-CoV-2 variants. Study-wide background: The trial was COV1001 and the donor's arm was Ad26.COV2.S. Participants got Ad26.COV2.S intramuscularly, once or twice 56 days apart.

Whole-study findings and limits: Spike-specific TCR breadth in vaccine recipients exceeded that seen in placebo recipients. Measurements of TCR breadth and depth may have given underestimates of the total T cell responses.

This table comes from immunoSEQ multiplex PCR, and its TCRdb copy is limited to in-frame clones, with some not included. This table holds around 300,000 clones, 65% to 90% found once. The treatment here: approximately 18 received Ad26.COV2.S at low or high dose, single or two shots; 5 received placebo; per-sample allocation not given. Collection of the samples took place on day 63 after the first injection of vaccine or placebo. This TCR came from a person between 18 and 65 years old who received the Ad26.COV2.S COVID-19 vaccine or a placebo. This specimen was peripheral blood, taken in a trial of Ad26.COV2.S vaccine versus placebo.

CDR3 nucleotide sequence: TGTGCCAGCTCTCCCCGCAGGGGAACGAACAATGAGCAGTTCTTC. Translating it yields CASSPRRGTNNEQFF. V and J are TRBV18 and TRBJ2-1; possible D gene TRBD1, 6 bases. The germline CDR1 and CDR2 sequences are KGHSH and LQKENI. The length of the CDR3 is 15 residues. Trimming removed 6 bases at V and 5 bases at J, with 17 bases between.